A selection of T cell receptor beta chains follows, all from one sample in a study of blood T cell repertoires in COVID-19. Only in-frame clones appear in the TCRdb table, and some are missing; sequencing was by immunoSEQ multiplex PCR. Found here are 200,000 to 250,000 clones, roughly four fifths of them singletons; the top ten hold 4.7%. The specimen sequenced was peripheral blood. The receptors shown here come from a woman between 70 and 85 years old with acute or convalescent COVID-19. The CDR3 runs from the conserved cysteine through the conserved F or W. D genes are given only for firm matches. Clone sizes are given selectively: once, few, many, or a class where the clone is expanded.

abundance	v_gene	j_gene	d_gene	CDR3aa	CDR3nt
NA	TRBV7-2	TRBJ1-1	NA	CASSVNRLANTEAFF	TGTGCCAGCAGCGTCAACAGGTTAGCGAACACTGAAGCTTTCTTT
NA	TRBV6-1	TRBJ2-3	NA	CASSEAGGSTDTQYF	TGTGCCAGCAGTGAAGCGGGAGGTAGCACAGATACGCAGTATTTT
NA	TRBV30	TRBJ1-1	TRBD1	CAWSTSGTGAFF	TGTGCCTGGAGTACGTCCGGGACAGGGGCTTTCTTT
NA	TRBV5-1	TRBJ1-2	TRBD1	CASSPTGNYGYTF	TGCGCCAGCAGCCCGACAGGGAACTATGGCTACACCTTC
NA	TRBV24-1	TRBJ1-1	TRBD1	CATRRQGWRVNTEAFF	TGTGCCACCAGACGACAGGGGTGGAGGGTAAACACTGAAGCTTTCTTT
NA	TRBV5-1	TRBJ2-2	NA	CASSLEPGELFF	TGCGCCAGCAGCTTGGAGCCCGGGGAGCTGTTTTTT
NA	TRBV7-9	TRBJ1-4	TRBD1	CASSFERGREKLFF	TGTGCCAGCAGCTTTGAGAGGGGGCGCGAAAAACTGTTTTTT
NA	TRBV9	TRBJ2-3	TRBD1	CASSVGTGVGDTQYF	TGTGCCAGCAGCGTGGGGACAGGGGTAGGAGATACGCAGTATTTT
NA	TRBV10-3	TRBJ2-2	NA	CAISRALATTGELFF	TGTGCCATCAGTCGGGCCCTAGCGACCACCGGGGAGCTGTTTTTT
NA	TRBV5-6	TRBJ1-4	TRBD1	CASSWTGGTTNEKLFF	TGTGCCAGCAGCTGGACAGGGGGAACAACTAATGAAAAACTGTTTTTT
NA	TRBV5-1	TRBJ1-4	TRBD1	CASSPGGGEEKLFF	TGCGCCAGCAGCCCCGGAGGGGGCGAGGAAAAACTGTTTTTT
NA	TRBV10-2	TRBJ2-1	TRBD1	CASRERQSGTGRNEQFF	TGCGCCAGCAGGGAAAGGCAATCCGGGACAGGGCGGAATGAGCAGTTCTTC
NA	TRBV27	TRBJ1-1	NA	CASSPYSTLNTEAFF	TGTGCCAGCAGTCCGTACTCGACACTGAACACTGAAGCTTTCTTT
once	TRBV6-2/TRBV6-3	TRBJ1-5	NA	CASSYSLGTQYQKSNQPQHF	TGTGCCAGCAGTTACTCCCTCGGGACACAATACCAGAAGAGCAATCAGCCCCAGCATTTT
NA	TRBV6-5	TRBJ2-1	TRBD2	CASSSSGGSYNEQFF	TGTGCCAGCAGTTCAAGCGGGGGGTCCTACAATGAGCAGTTCTTC
few	TRBV6-1	TRBJ2-3	NA	CASSDRFETDTQYF	TGTGCCAGCAGTGACAGGTTTGAGACAGATACGCAGTATTTT
NA	TRBV5-4	TRBJ1-2	TRBD1	CASSLPTGGSYGYTF	TGTGCCAGCAGCTTGCCCACAGGGGGCAGCTATGGCTACACCTTC
NA	TRBV4-3	TRBJ2-1	NA	CASSEDAFLYNEQFF	TGCGCCAGCAGCGAAGACGCATTTCTATACAATGAGCAGTTCTTC
once	TRBV30	TRBJ1-1	TRBD1	CAWSRDRKESMNTEAFF	TGTGCCTGGAGCCGGGACAGGAAGGAATCAATGAACACTGAAGCTTTCTTT
NA	TRBV4-2	TRBJ1-1	TRBD1	CASSPNSWGQLNTEAFF	TGTGCCAGCAGCCCGAACTCGTGGGGACAGTTGAACACTGAAGCTTTCTTT
NA	TRBV7-8	TRBJ1-5	TRBD1	CASSLGTGNQPQHF	TGTGCCAGCAGCTTAGGGACAGGGAATCAGCCCCAGCATTTT
NA	TRBV5-1	TRBJ1-2	TRBD1	CASSLQDRGLNGYTF	TGCGCCAGCAGCTTGCAGGACAGGGGTTTAAATGGCTACACCTTC
NA	TRBV7-9	TRBJ1-1	NA	CASSFYGRGLNTEAFF	TGTGCCAGCAGCTTCTACGGCAGGGGACTGAACACTGAAGCTTTCTTT
NA	TRBV28	TRBJ1-1	TRBD1	CASSLPLTGMNTEAFF	TGTGCCAGCAGTTTACCCCTGACAGGGATGAACACTGAAGCTTTCTTT
NA	TRBV7-2	TRBJ2-6	NA	CASIDTSSGANVLTF	TGTGCCAGCATCGACACAAGCTCTGGGGCCAACGTCCTGACTTTC